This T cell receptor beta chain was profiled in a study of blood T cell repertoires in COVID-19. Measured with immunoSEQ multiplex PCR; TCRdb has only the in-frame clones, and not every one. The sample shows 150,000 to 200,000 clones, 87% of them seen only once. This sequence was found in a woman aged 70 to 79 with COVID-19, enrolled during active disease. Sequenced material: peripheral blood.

For the CDR3, the DNA is TGTGCCAGCAGTTTATACGGGTCCGAGCAGTACTTC. Its protein is CASSLYGSEQYF. The chain recombines TRBV27 with TRBJ2-7; the D is unclear. The CDR3 extends over 12 amino acids. Trimming removed 1 base at V and 6 bases at J, with 7 bases between. Germline V lookup: CDR1 MNHEY, CDR2 SMNVEV (reference sequence).